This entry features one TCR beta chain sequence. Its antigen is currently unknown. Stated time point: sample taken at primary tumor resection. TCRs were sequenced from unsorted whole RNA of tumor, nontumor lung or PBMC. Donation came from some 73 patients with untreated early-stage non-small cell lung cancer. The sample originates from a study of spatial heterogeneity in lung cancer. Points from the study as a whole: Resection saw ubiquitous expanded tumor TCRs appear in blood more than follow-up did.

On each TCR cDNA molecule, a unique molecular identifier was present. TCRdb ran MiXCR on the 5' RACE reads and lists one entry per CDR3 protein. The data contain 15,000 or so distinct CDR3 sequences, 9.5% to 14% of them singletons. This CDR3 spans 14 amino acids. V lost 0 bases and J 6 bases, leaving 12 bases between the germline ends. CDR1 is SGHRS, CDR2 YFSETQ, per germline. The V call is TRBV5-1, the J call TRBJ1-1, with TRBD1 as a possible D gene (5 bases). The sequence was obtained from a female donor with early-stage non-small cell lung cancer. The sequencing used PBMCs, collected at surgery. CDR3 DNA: TGCGCCAGCAGCTTGGGACAGCTCGGATCTGAAGCTTTCTTT. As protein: CASSLGQLGSEAFF.